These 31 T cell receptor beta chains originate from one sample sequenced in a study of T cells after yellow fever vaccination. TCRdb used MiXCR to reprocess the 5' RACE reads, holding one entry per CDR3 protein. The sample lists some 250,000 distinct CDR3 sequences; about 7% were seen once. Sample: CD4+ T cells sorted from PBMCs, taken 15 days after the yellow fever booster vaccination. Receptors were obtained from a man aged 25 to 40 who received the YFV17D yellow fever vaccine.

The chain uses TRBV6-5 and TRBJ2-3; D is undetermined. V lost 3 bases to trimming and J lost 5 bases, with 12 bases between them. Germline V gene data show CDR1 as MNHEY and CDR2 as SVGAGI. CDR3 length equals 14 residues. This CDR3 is CASSYRKDVDTQYF. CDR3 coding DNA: TGTGCCAGCAGTTATCGGAAGGATGTAGATACGCAGTATTTT.

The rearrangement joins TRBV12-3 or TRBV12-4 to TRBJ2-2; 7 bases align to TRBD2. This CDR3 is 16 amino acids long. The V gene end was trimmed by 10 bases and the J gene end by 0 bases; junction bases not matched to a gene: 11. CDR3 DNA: TGTGCCATCCGTATGGTGCTAGCGGCGAACACCGGGGAGCTGTTTTTT. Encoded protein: CAIRMVLAANTGELFF.

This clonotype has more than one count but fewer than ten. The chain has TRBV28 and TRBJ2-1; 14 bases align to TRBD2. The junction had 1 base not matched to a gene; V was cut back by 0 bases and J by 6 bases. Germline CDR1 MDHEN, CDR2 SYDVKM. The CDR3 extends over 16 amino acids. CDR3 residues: CASSLWGTSGSNEQFF. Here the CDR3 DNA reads TGTGCCAGCAGTTTATGGGGGACTAGCGGGAGCAATGAGCAGTTCTTC.

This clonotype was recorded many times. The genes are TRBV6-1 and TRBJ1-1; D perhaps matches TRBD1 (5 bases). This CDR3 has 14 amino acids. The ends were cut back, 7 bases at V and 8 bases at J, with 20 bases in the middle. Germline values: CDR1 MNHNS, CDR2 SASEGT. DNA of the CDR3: TGTGCCAGCAACCGAGGGACCCCGAACGAGGAAGCTTTCTTT. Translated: CASNRGTPNEEAFF.

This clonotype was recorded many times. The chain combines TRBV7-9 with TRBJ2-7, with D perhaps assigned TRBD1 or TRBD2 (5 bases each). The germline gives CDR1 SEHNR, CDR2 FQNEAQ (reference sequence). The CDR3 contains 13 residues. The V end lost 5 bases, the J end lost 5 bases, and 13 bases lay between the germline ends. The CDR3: CASSTNWGNEQYF. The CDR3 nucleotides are TGTGCCAGCAGCACCAATTGGGGGAACGAGCAGTACTTC.

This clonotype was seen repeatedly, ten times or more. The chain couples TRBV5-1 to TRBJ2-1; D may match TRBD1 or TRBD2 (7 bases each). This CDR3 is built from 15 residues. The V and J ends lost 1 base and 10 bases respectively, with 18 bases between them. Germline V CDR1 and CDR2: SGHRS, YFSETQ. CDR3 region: CASSLSGTVGSEQFF. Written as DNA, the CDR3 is TGCGCCAGCAGCTTGAGCGGGACAGTGGGTTCGGAGCAGTTCTTC.

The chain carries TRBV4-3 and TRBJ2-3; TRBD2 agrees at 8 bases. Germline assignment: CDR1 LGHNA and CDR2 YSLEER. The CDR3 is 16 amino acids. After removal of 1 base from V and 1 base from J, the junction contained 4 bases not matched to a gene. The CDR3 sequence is CASSQALAGRTDTQYF. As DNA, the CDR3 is TGCGCCAGCAGCCAAGCCCTAGCGGGCCGCACAGATACGCAGTATTTT.

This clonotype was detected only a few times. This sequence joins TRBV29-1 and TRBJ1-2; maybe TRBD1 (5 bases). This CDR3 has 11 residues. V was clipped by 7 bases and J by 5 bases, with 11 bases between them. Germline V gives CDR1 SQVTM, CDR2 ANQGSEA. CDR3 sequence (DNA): TGCAGCGCCGGGGAGGGGTATGGCTACACCTTC. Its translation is CSAGEGYGYTF.

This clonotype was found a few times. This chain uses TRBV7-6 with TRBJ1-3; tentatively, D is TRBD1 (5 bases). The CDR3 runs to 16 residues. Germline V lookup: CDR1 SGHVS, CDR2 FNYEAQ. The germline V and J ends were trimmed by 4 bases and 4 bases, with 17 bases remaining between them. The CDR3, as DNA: TGTGCCAGCAGCTACGACCGGGACCGCATAGGAAACACCATATATTTT. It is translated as CASSYDRDRIGNTIYF.

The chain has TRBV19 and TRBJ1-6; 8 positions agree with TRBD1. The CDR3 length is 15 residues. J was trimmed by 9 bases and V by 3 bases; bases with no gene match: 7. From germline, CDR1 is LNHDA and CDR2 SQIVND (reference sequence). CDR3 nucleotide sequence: TGTGCCAGTAGTATCGGCGGACAGGGAAGTTCACCCCTCCACTTT. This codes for CASSIGGQGSSPLHF.

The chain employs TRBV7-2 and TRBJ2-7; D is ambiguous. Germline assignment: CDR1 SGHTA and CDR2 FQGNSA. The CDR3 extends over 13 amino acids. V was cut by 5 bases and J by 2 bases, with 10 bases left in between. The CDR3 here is CASSPYGTYEQYF. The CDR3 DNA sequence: TGTGCCAGCAGCCCATACGGTACCTACGAGCAGTACTTC.

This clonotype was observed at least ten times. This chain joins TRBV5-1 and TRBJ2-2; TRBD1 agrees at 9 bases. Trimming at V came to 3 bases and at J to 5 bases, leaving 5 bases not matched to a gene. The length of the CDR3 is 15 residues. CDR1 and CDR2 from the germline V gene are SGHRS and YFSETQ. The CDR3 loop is CASSSDRGWTGELFF. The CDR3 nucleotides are TGCGCCAGCAGCTCCGACAGGGGGTGGACCGGGGAGCTGTTTTTT. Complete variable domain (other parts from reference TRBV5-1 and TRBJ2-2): KAGVTQTPRYLIKTRGQQVTLSCSPISGHRSVSWYQQTPGQGLQFLFEYFSETQRNKGNFPGRFSGRQFSNSRSEMNVSTLELGDSALYLCASSSDRGWTGELFFGEGSRLTVL.

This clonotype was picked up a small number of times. The CDR3 DNA is TGTGCCTGGAGTGAGGAAGTTCTCTATGGCTACACCTTC. Amino acid sequence: CAWSEEVLYGYTF. The chain carries TRBV30 and TRBJ1-2, with D uncertain. Germline lookup yields CDR1 GTSNPN and CDR2 SVGIG (reference sequence). V lost 1 base, J lost 4 bases, and 10 bases lay in between. This CDR3 has 13 residues.

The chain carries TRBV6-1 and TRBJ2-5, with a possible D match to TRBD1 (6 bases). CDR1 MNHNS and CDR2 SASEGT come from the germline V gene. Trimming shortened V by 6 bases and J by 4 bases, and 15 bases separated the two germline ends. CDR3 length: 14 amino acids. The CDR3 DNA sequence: TGTGCCAGCAGGAACGAGGGGGAGTCAGAGACCCAGTACTTC. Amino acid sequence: CASRNEGESETQYF.

CDR3 in DNA: TGTGCCAGCAGCCAACCCCCTAGCGGGGCCACTAGCACAGATACGCAGTATTTT. Amino acids: CASSQPPSGATSTDTQYF. This sequence joins TRBV3-1 and TRBJ2-3, with TRBD2 matching 9 bases. V shed 2 bases and J 0 bases; nucleotides not matched to a gene: 9. The germline V gene encodes CDR1 LGHDT and CDR2 YNNKEL (reference sequence). The CDR3 is made up of 18 amino acids.

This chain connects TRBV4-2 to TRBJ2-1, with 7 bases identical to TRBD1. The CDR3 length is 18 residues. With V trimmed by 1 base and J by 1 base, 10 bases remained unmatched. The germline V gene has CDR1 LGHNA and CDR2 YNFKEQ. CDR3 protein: CASSQARTGVRSYNEQFF. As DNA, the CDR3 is TGTGCCAGCAGCCAAGCTCGAACAGGGGTTCGATCCTACAATGAGCAGTTCTTC.

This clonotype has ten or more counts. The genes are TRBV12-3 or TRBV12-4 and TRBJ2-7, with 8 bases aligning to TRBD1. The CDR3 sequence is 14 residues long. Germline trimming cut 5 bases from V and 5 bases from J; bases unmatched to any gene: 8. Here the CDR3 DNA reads TGTGCCAGCAGTCGCAGGGGGCCCCCTGACGAGCAGTACTTC. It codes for CASSRRGPPDEQYF.

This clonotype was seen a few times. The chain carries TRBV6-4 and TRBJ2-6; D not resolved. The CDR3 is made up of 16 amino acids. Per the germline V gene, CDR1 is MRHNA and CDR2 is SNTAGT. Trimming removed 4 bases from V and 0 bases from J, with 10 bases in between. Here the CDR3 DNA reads TGTGCCAGCAGTGTAGAACACCACTCTGGGGCCAACGTCCTGACTTTC. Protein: CASSVEHHSGANVLTF.

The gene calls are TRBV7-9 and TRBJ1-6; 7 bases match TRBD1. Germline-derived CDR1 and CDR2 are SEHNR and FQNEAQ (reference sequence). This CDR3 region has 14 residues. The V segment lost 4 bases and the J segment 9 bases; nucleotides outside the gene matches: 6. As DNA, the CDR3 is TGTGCCAGCAGCTATTCGACAGGGATTTCACCCCTCCACTTT. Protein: CASSYSTGISPLHF.

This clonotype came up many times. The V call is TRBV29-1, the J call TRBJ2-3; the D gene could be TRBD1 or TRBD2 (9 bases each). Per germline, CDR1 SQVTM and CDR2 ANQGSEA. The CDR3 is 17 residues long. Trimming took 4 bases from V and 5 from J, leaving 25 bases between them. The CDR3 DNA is TGCAGCGTTGTGGGACAGGGAACTAGCGGGCGTGTAGATACGCAGTATTTT. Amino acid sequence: CSVVGQGTSGRVDTQYF.

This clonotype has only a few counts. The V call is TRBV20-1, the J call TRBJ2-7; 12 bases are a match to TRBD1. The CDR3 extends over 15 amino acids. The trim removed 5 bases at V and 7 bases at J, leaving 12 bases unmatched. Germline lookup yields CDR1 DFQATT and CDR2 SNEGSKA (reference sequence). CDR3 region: CSAFTSGTGGWEQYF. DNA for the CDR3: TGCAGTGCTTTCACTTCCGGGACAGGGGGCTGGGAGCAGTACTTC.

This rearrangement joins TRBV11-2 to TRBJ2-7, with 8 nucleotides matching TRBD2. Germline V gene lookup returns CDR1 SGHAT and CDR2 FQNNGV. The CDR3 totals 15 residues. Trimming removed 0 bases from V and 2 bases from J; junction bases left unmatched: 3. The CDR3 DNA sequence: TGTGCCAGCAGCTTAGATACTAGCGGTACCTACGAGCAGTACTTC. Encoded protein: CASSLDTSGTYEQYF.

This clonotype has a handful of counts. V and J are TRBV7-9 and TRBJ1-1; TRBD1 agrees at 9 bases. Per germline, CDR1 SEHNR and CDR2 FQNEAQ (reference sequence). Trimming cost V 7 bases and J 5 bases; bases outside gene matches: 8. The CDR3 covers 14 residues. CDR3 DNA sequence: TGTGCCAGCACCCTTAGTGGGACAGGGACTGAAGCTTTCTTT. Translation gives CASTLSGTGTEAFF.

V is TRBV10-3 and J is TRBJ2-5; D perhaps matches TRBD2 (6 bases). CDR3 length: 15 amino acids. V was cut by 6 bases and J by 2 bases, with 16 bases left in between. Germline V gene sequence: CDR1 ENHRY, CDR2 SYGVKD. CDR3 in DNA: TGTGCCATCAGATCTAGCGCGGGGAAACAAGAGACCCAGTACTTC. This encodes CAIRSSAGKQETQYF.

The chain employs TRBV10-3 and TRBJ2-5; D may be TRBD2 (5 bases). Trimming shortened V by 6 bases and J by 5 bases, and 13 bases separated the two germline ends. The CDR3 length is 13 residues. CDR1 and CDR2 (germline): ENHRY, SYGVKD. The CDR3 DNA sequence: TGTGCCATCAGGGAAGTGGGAGTGGAGACCCAGTACTTC. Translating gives CAIREVGVETQYF.

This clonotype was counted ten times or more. The CDR3 spells CSARTSYEQYF. DNA for the CDR3: TGCAGTGCTAGAACCTCCTACGAGCAGTACTTC. The V gene is TRBV20-1, the J gene TRBJ2-7; D remains unclear. Germline CDR1 is DFQATT and CDR2 is SNEGSKA (reference sequence). The CDR3 is made up of 11 amino acids. V lost 2 bases and J lost 0, with 2 bases in between.

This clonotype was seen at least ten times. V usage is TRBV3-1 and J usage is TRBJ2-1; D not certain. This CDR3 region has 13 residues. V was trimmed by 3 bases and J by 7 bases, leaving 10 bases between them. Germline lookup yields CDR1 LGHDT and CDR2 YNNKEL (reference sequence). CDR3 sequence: CASSQGSTNEQFF. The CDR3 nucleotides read TGTGCCAGCAGCCAGGGGTCCACGAATGAGCAGTTCTTC.

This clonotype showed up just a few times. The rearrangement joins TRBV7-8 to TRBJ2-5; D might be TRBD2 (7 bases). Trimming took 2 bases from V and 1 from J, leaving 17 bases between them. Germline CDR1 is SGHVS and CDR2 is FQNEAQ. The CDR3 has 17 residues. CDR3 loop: CASSLRGGLGGQETQYF. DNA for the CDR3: TGTGCCAGCAGCTTAAGAGGCGGACTAGGGGGCCAAGAGACCCAGTACTTC.

The CDR3 sequence is CASSSSQYTEAFF. DNA of the CDR3: TGTGCCAGCAGTTCATCACAGTACACTGAAGCTTTCTTT. This rearrangement joins TRBV12-3 or TRBV12-4 to TRBJ1-1; unclear D gene. The CDR3 extends over 13 amino acids. The V end was cut by 4 bases, the J end by 3 bases, with 9 bases between.

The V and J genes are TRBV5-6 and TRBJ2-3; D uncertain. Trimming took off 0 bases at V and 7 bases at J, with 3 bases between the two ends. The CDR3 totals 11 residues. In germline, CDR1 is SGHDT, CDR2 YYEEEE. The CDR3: CASSLVHTQYF. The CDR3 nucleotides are TGTGCCAGCAGCTTGGTTCATACGCAGTATTTT.

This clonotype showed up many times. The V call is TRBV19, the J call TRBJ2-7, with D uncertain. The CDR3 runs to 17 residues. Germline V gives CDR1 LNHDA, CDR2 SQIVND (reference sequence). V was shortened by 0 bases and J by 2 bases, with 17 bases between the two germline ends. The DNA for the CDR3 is TGTGCCAGTAGTATAGATTTTAGCACTTTTGAGCCCTACGAGCAGTACTTC. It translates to CASSIDFSTFEPYEQYF.